These 28 T cell receptor beta chains came from one sample sequenced in a study of blood T cell repertoires in COVID-19. Using immunoSEQ multiplex PCR, the repertoire was profiled, and TCRdb retains in-frame clones only, with some absent. The sample shows a few hundred thousand clones, over 75% of them seen only once. The sample was PBMCs or T cells enriched from blood (not recorded which). Receptors originate from a woman aged 40 to 55 who had recovered from COVID-19.

J is TRBJ1-5 and V is TRBV6-2 or TRBV6-3; TRBD1 is a possible D gene (5 bases). Germline V gives CDR1 MNHEY, CDR2 SVGEGT. The CDR3 totals 13 residues. V dropped 6 bases and J dropped 6 bases, with 12 bases sitting between them. DNA for the CDR3: TGTGCCAGCAGGTACGGGGGGACTCAGCCCCAGCATTTT. It translates to CASRYGGTQPQHF.

The chain is built from TRBV6-5 and TRBJ1-6; weak D call: TRBD1 (5 bases). Per the germline V gene, CDR1 is MNHEY and CDR2 is SVGAGI. V lost 4 bases, J lost 9 bases, and 13 bases lay in between. The CDR3 is made up of 14 amino acids. Written as DNA, the CDR3 is TGTGCCAGCAGTTCCCGGGAGGGGTTTTCACCCCTCCACTTT. It encodes CASSSREGFSPLHF.

The V call is TRBV3-1 (or the pseudogene TRBV3-2), the J call TRBJ1-3, with D perhaps matching TRBD1 (5 bases). Trimming removed 6 bases at V and 0 bases at J, with 12 bases between. This CDR3 has 15 residues. The V gene's germline CDR1 is LGHDT and CDR2 YNNKEL (reference sequence). Here the CDR3 DNA reads TGTGCCAGCAGAGAACCAGGGATCTCTGGAAACACCATATATTTT. This gives the protein CASREPGISGNTIYF.

The rearrangement uses TRBV10-1 and TRBJ2-3; D ambiguous. CDR1 and CDR2 from the germline V gene are WNHNN and SYGVQD (reference sequence). CDR3 length: 14 amino acids. The germline V and J ends were trimmed by 5 bases and 0 bases, with 9 bases remaining between them. CDR3 sequence (DNA): TGCGCCAGCAGTCAAGTAACTAGCACAGATACGCAGTATTTT. It specifies CASSQVTSTDTQYF.

This clone has only a few counts. J is TRBJ2-1 and V is TRBV18; 9 bases are shared with TRBD1. The V segment lost 7 bases and the J segment 5 bases; nucleotides outside the gene matches: 18. Germline CDR1 reads KGHSH; CDR2 reads LQKENI. The CDR3 consists of 18 residues. The CDR3 DNA follows: TGTGCCAGCTTACTCCAAGGAGCGGGACAGGGTAGGAACAATGAGCAGTTCTTC. Protein: CASLLQGAGQGRNNEQFF.

The rearrangement uses TRBV5-6 and TRBJ2-5; D may be TRBD2 (5 bases). Germline V gene sequence: CDR1 SGHDT, CDR2 YYEEEE. V gave up 1 base and J gave up 5 bases, with 9 bases separating them. There are 13 residues in the CDR3. This CDR3 is CASSLLGDETQYF. The DNA for the CDR3 is TGTGCCAGCAGCTTGTTGGGAGACGAGACCCAGTACTTC. Looking up the rest from reference TRBV5-6 and TRBJ2-5 gives the full variable domain: DAGVTQSPTHLIKTRGQQVTLRCSPKSGHDTVSWYQQALGQGPQFIFQYYEEEERQRGNFPDRFSGHQFPNYSSELNVNALLLGDSALYLCASSLLGDETQYFGPGTRLLVL.

This clone was counted a few times. V gene TRBV11-2 combines with J gene TRBJ2-7, with TRBD2 identical over 12 bases. The CDR3 has 15 residues. The J segment lost 3 bases and the V segment lost 4 bases, leaving 4 bases of the junction unmatched. Germline V gene lookup returns CDR1 SGHAT and CDR2 FQNNGV. The CDR3 loop reads CASSWPGLAGYEQYF. The CDR3 DNA is TGTGCCAGCAGCTGGCCGGGACTAGCGGGCTACGAGCAGTACTTC.

The rearrangement links TRBV19 to TRBJ2-1; tentatively, D is TRBD1 (6 bases). The V gene lost 2 bases and the J gene lost 2 bases, with 13 bases spanning the gap. The CDR3 runs 16 residues. CDR1 LNHDA and CDR2 SQIVND come from the germline V gene (reference sequence). The CDR3 reads CASSIRQALTYNEQFF. For the CDR3, the DNA is TGTGCCAGTAGTATAAGACAGGCCCTAACCTACAATGAGCAGTTCTTC. Variable domain in full (rest from reference TRBV19 and TRBJ2-1): DGGITQSPKYLFRKEGQNVTLSCEQNLNHDAMYWYRQDPGQGLRLIYYSQIVNDFQKGDIAEGYSVSREKKESFPLTVTSAQKNPTAFYLCASSIRQALTYNEQFFGPGTRLTVL.

This clone has more than one count but fewer than ten. This rearrangement joins TRBV2 to TRBJ1-5; 8 bases agree with TRBD1. In germline, CDR1 is SNHLY, CDR2 FYNNEI. The CDR3 length is 15 residues. Trimming cost V 3 bases and J 1 base; bases outside gene matches: 2. CDR3 DNA sequence: TGTGCCAGCAGTGAGGACAGGGCCAGCAATCAGCCCCAGCATTTT. Protein product: CASSEDRASNQPQHF.

The V and J genes are TRBV18 and TRBJ1-4; no firm D call. With 0 bases removed from V and 4 bases from J, the gap between germline ends came to 6 bases. This CDR3 has 14 residues. Germline CDR1 is KGHSH and CDR2 is LQKENI. The CDR3: CASSPPGSNEKLFF. CDR3 DNA sequence: TGTGCCAGCTCACCACCGGGCAGTAATGAAAAACTGTTTTTT.

The chain employs TRBV7-9 and TRBJ2-1, with D possibly matching TRBD2 (6 bases). Germline V gene lookup returns CDR1 SEHNR and CDR2 FQNEAQ (reference sequence). Trimming removed 5 bases from V and 5 bases from J, with 19 bases in between. This CDR3 comprises 16 residues. The DNA for the CDR3 is TGTGCCAGCAGCCCGCCCGGGCGGGATCTGAACAATGAGCAGTTCTTC. Translation: CASSPPGRDLNNEQFF.

V is TRBV5-4 and J is TRBJ2-1; 14 bases agree with TRBD2. With V trimmed by 5 bases and J by 1 base, 8 bases remained unmatched. This CDR3 spans 18 amino acids. Germline loops: CDR1 SGHNT, CDR2 YYREEE (reference sequence). The DNA of the CDR3 is TGTGCCAGCAGACCCGGGACTAGCGGGGGCAGTTCCTACAATGAGCAGTTCTTC. It codes for CASRPGTSGGSSYNEQFF.

The V gene is TRBV5-4, the J gene TRBJ2-7, with 7 bases aligning to TRBD1. The CDR3 covers 17 residues. Germline trimming cut 1 base from V and 0 bases from J; bases unmatched to any gene: 10. Germline V gene data show CDR1 as SGHNT and CDR2 as YYREEE (reference sequence). CDR3 sequence reads: CASSLQRDSRSSYEQYF. Here the CDR3 DNA reads TGTGCCAGCAGCTTGCAAAGGGACAGCAGATCCTCCTACGAGCAGTACTTC.

The CDR3 DNA follows: TGCAGCGTCGCCAAAGGACAGGGCACTGAAGCTTTCTTT. It is translated as CSVAKGQGTEAFF. The chain joins TRBV29-1 to TRBJ1-1, with 8 bases that match TRBD1. V lost 6 bases and J lost 4; bases outside the gene matches: 7. The CDR3 is 13 amino acids. Germline loops: CDR1 SQVTM, CDR2 ANQGSEA. The variable domain in full, completed from reference TRBV29-1 and TRBJ1-1, reads SAVISQKPSRDICQRGTSLTIQCQVDSQVTMMFWYRQQPGQSLTLIATANQGSEATYESGFVIDKFPISRPNLTFSTLTVSNMSPEDSSIYLCSVAKGQGTEAFFGQGTRLTVV.

The rearrangement joins TRBV4-2 to TRBJ1-5; unclear D gene. V was pared by 0 bases and J by 4 bases, with 16 bases between. Per germline, CDR1 LGHNA and CDR2 YNFKEQ. CDR3 length equals 17 residues. CDR3 DNA sequence: TGTGCCAGCAGCCAAGATTGGGGAGCAGCCCTTAATCAGCCCCAGCATTTT. Residues: CASSQDWGAALNQPQHF.

The rearrangement joins TRBV11-2 to TRBJ2-3, with TRBD2 matching 7 bases. The V gene end was trimmed by 5 bases and the J gene end by 2 bases; junction bases not matched to a gene: 13. There are 17 residues in the CDR3. Germline CDR1 is SGHAT and CDR2 is FQNNGV. In DNA, the CDR3 is TGTGCCAGCAGCCACTCCACGGGCGGGACTAACACAGATACGCAGTATTTT. It encodes CASSHSTGGTNTDTQYF.

This clone was found a few times. This chain connects TRBV18 to TRBJ2-7, with D possibly matching TRBD2 (6 bases). Germline V lookup: CDR1 KGHSH, CDR2 LQKENI. There are 16 residues in the CDR3. V was shortened by 3 bases and J by 0 bases, with 15 bases between the two germline ends. The CDR3 sequence is CASSPREQPSSYEQYF. The CDR3 nucleotides read TGTGCCAGCTCACCGCGGGAACAGCCTTCCTCCTACGAGCAGTACTTC. Filled out from reference TRBV18 and TRBJ2-7, the complete variable domain reads NAGVMQNPRHLVRRRGQEARLRCSPMKGHSHVYWYRQLPEEGLKFMVYLQKENIIDESGMPKERFSAEFPKEGPSILRIQQVVRGDSAAYFCASSPREQPSSYEQYFGPGTRLTVT.

CDR3 nucleotide sequence: TGTGCCAGCAGTTATGGGACAGGGGGCGCCGGGGGCTACACCTTC. It is translated as CASSYGTGGAGGYTF. This chain uses TRBV6-5 with TRBJ1-2; 12 bases match TRBD1. CDR1 and CDR2 from the germline V gene are MNHEY and SVGAGI. The length of the CDR3 is 15 residues. Trimming removed 3 bases from V and 8 bases from J; junction bases left unmatched: 7.

This chain joins TRBV5-1 and TRBJ2-1, with 13 bases aligning to TRBD2. The CDR3 has 15 residues. The germline gives CDR1 SGHRS, CDR2 YFSETQ. V was pared by 4 bases and J by 7 bases, with 5 bases of the junction left unmatched. The CDR3: CASSETSGRSNEQFF. The CDR3 DNA reads as TGCGCCAGCAGCGAGACTAGCGGGAGGTCGAATGAGCAGTTCTTC.

V and J are TRBV5-1 and TRBJ1-6; D is undetermined. This CDR3 has 16 residues. The ends were cut back, 0 bases at V and 8 bases at J, with 15 bases in the middle. Looked up from germline, CDR1 is SGHRS and CDR2 is YFSETQ. CDR3 nucleotide sequence: TGCGCCAGCAGCTTGGGGCAGCGAGCCGAATATTCACCCCTCCACTTT. Protein sequence: CASSLGQRAEYSPLHF.

The V call is TRBV7-8, the J call TRBJ2-7; 11 bases agree with TRBD1. Looked up from germline, CDR1 is SGHVS and CDR2 is FQNEAQ. This CDR3 comprises 15 residues. The V and J ends lost 3 bases and 4 bases, in that order; junction bases with no gene match: 5. CDR3 in DNA: TGTGCCAGCAGCTTGGACAGGGGGCGCCTATACGAGCAGTACTTC. Protein: CASSLDRGRLYEQYF.

The rearrangement joins TRBV27 to TRBJ1-5, with a weak D call TRBD1 (5 bases). V was trimmed by 0 bases and J by 5 bases, leaving 11 bases between them. The germline CDR1 and CDR2 sequences are MNHEY and SMNVEV (reference sequence). The CDR3 has 15 residues. Here the CDR3 DNA reads TGTGCCAGCAGTTTATCCGACAGACTAGATCAGCCCCAGCATTTT. Its protein product is CASSLSDRLDQPQHF.

This sequence joins TRBV27 and TRBJ1-3; no definite D call. Trimming stripped 5 bases from V and 2 bases from J, with 16 bases between. The germline V gene has CDR1 MNHEY and CDR2 SMNVEV (reference sequence). The CDR3 runs to 16 residues. CDR3: CASSPLTTSPGNTIYF. The CDR3 DNA is TGTGCCAGCAGTCCATTGACAACTTCCCCTGGAAACACCATATATTTT.

This chain uses TRBV11-3 with TRBJ1-6; weak D call: TRBD1 (5 bases). Trimming took 2 bases from V and 8 from J, leaving 19 bases between them. This CDR3 has 17 residues. Germline-derived CDR1 and CDR2 are SGHNT and YENEEA. The CDR3 loop reads CASSLSWQGAWDSPLHF. In nucleotides, the CDR3 is TGTGCCAGCAGCTTAAGCTGGCAGGGCGCTTGGGATTCACCCCTCCACTTT.

Worth noting for this clone: A junction end diverges from the germline sequence, so it may reflect a read error. The rearrangement uses TRBV9 and TRBJ2-7, with D perhaps TRBD1 (7 bases). Per germline, CDR1 SGDLS and CDR2 YYNGEE. This CDR3 region has 14 residues. CDR3 sequence: CASSPLGEVGQSNF. The CDR3 DNA sequence: TGTGCCAGCAGCCCCTTAGGGGAGGTGGGACAGTCAAACTTC.

This chain uses TRBV23-1 with TRBJ2-5, with D perhaps TRBD2 (7 bases). TRBV23-1 belongs to the ORF category, with a function that is uncertain. Trimming removed 8 bases from V and 0 bases from J, with 13 bases in between. CDR3 length equals 14 residues. This chain's CDR3 is CASRKGGNQETQYF. CDR3 bases: TGCGCCAGCCGAAAGGGGGGGAACCAAGAGACCCAGTACTTC.

The CDR3 DNA is TGTGCCAGCAGCTTGGCCAGTCAAGAGACCCAGTACTTC. This codes for CASSLASQETQYF. The chain links TRBV5-6 to TRBJ2-5; D is unresolved. With 0 bases removed from V and 2 bases from J, the gap between germline ends came to 5 bases. The CDR3 has 13 amino acids. Germline CDR1 SGHDT, CDR2 YYEEEE.

The gene calls are TRBV29-1 and TRBJ1-1; 8 bases fit TRBD1. Germline values: CDR1 SQVTM, CDR2 ANQGSEA. The V and J ends lost 4 bases and 7 bases, in that order; junction bases with no gene match: 5. The CDR3 loop spans 12 amino acids. The CDR3 protein is CSVAQGADEAFF. The CDR3 coding sequence is TGCAGCGTTGCCCAGGGGGCTGATGAAGCTTTCTTT.